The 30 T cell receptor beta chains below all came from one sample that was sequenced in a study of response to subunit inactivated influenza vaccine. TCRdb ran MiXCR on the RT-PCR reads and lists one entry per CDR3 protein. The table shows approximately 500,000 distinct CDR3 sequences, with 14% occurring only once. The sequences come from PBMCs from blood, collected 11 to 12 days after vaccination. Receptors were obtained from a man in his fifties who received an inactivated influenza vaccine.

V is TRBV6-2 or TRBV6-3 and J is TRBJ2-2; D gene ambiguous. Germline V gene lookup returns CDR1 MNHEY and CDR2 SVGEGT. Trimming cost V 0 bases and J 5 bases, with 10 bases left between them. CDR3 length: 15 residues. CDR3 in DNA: TGTGCCAGCAGTTACTCCGGCAGGTCAACCGGGGAGCTGTTTTTT. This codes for CASSYSGRSTGELFF.

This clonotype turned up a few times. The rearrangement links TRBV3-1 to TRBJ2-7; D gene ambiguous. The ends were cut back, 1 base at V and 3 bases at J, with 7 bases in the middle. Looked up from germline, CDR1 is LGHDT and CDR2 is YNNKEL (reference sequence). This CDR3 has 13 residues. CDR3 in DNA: TGTGCCAGCAGCCAAGGGTCTAACTACGAGCAGTACTTC. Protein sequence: CASSQGSNYEQYF.

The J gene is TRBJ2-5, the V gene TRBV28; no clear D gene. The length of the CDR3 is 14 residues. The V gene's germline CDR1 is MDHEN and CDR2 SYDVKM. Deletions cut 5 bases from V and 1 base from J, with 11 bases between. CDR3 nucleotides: TGTGCCAGCAGTCCACGGGTGGTCCAAGAGACCCAGTACTTC. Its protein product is CASSPRVVQETQYF.

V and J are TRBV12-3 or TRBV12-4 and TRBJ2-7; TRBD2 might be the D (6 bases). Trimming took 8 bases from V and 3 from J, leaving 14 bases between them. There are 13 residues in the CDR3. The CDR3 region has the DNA TGTGCCAGCGGAGGGACCGTCGGCTACGAGCAGTACTTC. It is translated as CASGGTVGYEQYF.

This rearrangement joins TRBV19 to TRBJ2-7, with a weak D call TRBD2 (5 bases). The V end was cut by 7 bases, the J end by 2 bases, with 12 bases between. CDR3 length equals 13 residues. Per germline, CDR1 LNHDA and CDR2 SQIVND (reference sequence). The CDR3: CASTPPGTYEQYF. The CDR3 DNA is TGTGCCAGTACCCCCCCGGGAACCTACGAGCAGTACTTC.

CDR3 loop: CASSPGTAEQYF. The CDR3 DNA reads TGTGCCAGCAGCCCAGGTACGGCGGAGCAGTACTTC. This chain uses TRBV11-2 with TRBJ2-7; no firm D call. CDR1 and CDR2 (germline): SGHAT, FQNNGV. This CDR3 spans 12 amino acids. Trimming left V 5 bases short and J 7 bases short, with 12 bases between.

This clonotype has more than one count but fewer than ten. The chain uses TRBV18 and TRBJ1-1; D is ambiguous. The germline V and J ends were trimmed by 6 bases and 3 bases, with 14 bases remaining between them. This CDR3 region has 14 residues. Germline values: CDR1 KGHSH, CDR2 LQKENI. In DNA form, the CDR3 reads TGTGCCAGCTCTTACCGCCACGGTTACACTGAAGCTTTCTTT. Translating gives CASSYRHGYTEAFF.

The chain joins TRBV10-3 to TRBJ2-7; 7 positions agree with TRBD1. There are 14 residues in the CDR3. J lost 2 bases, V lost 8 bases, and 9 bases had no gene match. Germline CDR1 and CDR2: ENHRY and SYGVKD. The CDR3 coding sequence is TGTGCCATCGGGGGTGGCAGGGGGACCTACGAGCAGTACTTC. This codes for CAIGGGRGTYEQYF.

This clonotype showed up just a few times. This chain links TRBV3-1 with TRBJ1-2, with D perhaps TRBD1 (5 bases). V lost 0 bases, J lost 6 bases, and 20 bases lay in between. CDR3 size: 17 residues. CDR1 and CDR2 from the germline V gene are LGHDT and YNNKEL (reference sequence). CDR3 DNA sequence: TGTGCCAGCAGCCAAGAAAGAAGGACAATCCTGAGAGATGGCTACACCTTC. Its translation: CASSQERRTILRDGYTF.

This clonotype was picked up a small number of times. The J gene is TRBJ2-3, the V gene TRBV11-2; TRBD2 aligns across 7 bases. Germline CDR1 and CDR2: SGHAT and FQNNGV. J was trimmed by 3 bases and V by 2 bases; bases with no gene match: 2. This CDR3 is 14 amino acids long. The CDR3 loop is CASSLLADTDTQYF. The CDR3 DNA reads TGTGCCAGCAGCTTACTAGCGGATACAGATACGCAGTATTTT.

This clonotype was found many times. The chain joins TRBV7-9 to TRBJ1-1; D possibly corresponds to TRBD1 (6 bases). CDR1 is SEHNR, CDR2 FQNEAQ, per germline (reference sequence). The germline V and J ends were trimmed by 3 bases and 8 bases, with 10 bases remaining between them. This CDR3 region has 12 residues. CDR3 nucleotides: TGTGCCAGCAGCTTTGGGCAGGGGGAAGCTTTCTTT. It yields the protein CASSFGQGEAFF.

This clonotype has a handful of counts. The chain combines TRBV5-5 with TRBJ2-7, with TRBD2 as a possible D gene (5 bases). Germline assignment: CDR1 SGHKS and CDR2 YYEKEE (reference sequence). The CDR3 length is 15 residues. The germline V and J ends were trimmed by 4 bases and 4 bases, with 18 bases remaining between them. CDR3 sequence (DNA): TGTGCCAGCAGCCCGAGACCGGGAAGGGTTTACGAGCAGTACTTC. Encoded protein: CASSPRPGRVYEQYF.

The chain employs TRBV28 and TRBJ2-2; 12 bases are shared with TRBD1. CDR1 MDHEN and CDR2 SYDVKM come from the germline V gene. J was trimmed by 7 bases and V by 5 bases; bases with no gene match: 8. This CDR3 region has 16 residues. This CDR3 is CASSPPGTGGLGELFF. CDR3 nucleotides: TGTGCCAGCAGTCCCCCCGGGACAGGGGGCCTCGGGGAGCTGTTTTTT. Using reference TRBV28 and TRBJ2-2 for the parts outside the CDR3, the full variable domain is DVKVTQSSRYLVKRTGEKVFLECVQDMDHENMFWYRQDPGLGLRLIYFSYDVKMKEKGDIPEGYSVSREKKERFSLILESASTNQTSMYLCASSPPGTGGLGELFFGEGSRLTVL.

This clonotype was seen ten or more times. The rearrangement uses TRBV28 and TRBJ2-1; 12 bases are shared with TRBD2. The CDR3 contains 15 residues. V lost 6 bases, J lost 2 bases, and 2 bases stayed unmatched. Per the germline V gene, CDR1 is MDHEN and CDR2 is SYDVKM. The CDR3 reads CASSRLAGAYNEQFF. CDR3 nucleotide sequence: TGTGCCAGCAGCCGACTAGCGGGGGCCTACAATGAGCAGTTCTTC. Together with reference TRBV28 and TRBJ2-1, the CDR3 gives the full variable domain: DVKVTQSSRYLVKRTGEKVFLECVQDMDHENMFWYRQDPGLGLRLIYFSYDVKMKEKGDIPEGYSVSREKKERFSLILESASTNQTSMYLCASSRLAGAYNEQFFGPGTRLTVL.

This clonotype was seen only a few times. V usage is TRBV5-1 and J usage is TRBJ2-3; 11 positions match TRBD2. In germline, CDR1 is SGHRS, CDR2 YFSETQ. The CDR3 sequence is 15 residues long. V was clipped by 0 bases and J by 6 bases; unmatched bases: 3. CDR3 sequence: CASSLVLAGADTQYF. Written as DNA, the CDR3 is TGCGCCAGCAGCTTGGTACTAGCGGGGGCGGATACGCAGTATTTT.

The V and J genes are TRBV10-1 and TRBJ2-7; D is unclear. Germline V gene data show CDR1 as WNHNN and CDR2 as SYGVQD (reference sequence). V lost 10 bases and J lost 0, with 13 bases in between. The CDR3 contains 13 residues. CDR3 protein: CANTFQNSYEQYF. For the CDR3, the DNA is TGCGCCAACACCTTCCAGAACTCCTACGAGCAGTACTTC.

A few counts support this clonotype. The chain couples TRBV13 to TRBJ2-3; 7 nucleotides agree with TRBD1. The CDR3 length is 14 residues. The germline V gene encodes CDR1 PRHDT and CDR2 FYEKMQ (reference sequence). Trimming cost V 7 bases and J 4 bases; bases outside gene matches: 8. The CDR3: CASKHRGVSDTQYF. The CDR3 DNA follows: TGTGCCAGCAAACACAGGGGTGTATCAGATACGCAGTATTTT.

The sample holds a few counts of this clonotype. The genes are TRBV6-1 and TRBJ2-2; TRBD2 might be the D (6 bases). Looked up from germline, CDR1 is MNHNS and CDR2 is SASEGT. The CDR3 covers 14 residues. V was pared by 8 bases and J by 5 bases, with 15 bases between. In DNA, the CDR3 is TGTGCCAGCGGCCGGGGGAGGTCTACCGGGGAGCTGTTTTTT. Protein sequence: CASGRGRSTGELFF.

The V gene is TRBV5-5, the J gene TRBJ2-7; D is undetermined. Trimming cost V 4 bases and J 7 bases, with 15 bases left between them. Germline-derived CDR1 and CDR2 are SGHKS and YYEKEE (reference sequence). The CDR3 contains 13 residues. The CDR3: CASSRKGLYEQYF. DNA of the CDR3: TGTGCCAGCAGCCGGAAGGGATTGTATGAGCAGTACTTC.

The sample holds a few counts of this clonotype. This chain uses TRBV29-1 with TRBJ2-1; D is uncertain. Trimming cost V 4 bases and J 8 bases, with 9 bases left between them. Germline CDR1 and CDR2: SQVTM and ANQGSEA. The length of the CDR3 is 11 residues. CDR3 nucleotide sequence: TGCAGCGTTGTTAAGGTCGATGAGCAGTTCTTC. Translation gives CSVVKVDEQFF.

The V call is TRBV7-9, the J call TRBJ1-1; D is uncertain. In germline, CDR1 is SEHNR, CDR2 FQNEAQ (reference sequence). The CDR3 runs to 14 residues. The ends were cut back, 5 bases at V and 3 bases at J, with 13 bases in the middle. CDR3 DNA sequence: TGTGCCAGCAGCCGTGACTACCGGGACACTGAAGCTTTCTTT. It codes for CASSRDYRDTEAFF.

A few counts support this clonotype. In DNA, the CDR3 is TGTGCCAGCAGCTTGTATGCCGGGACAGGGTGGGACACCATATATTTT. Its translation is CASSLYAGTGWDTIYF. The chain couples TRBV5-5 to TRBJ1-3, with 9 bases fitting TRBD1. The length of the CDR3 is 16 residues. Germline V gene lookup returns CDR1 SGHKS and CDR2 YYEKEE (reference sequence). J lost 8 bases, V lost 1 base, and 10 bases had no gene match.

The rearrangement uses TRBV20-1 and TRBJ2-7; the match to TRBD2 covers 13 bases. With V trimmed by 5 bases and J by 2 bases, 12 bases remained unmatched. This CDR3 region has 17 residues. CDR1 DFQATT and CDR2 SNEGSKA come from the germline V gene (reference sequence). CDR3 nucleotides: TGCAGTGCTGGCACCTTCGACGGGACTAGCGGGACCTACGAGCAGTACTTC. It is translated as CSAGTFDGTSGTYEQYF.

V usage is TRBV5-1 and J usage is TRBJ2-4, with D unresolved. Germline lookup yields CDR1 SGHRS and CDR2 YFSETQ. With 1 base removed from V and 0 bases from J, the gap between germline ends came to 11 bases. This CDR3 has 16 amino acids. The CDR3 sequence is CASSLSPFGAKNIQYF. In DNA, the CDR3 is TGCGCCAGCAGCTTGTCGCCTTTTGGAGCCAAAAACATTCAGTACTTC.

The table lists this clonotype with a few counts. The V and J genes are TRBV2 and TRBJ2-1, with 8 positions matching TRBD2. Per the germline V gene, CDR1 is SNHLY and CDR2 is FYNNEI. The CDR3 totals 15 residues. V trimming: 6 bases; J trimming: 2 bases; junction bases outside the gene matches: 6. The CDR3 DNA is TGTGCCAGCAGAGGAATGGGACTAGCCTACAATGAGCAGTTCTTC. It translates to CASRGMGLAYNEQFF.

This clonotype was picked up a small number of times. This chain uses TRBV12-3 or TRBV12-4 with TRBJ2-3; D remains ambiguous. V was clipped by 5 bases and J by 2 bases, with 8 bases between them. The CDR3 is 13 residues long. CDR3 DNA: TGTGCCAGCAGTGGGTCAAACACAGATACGCAGTATTTT. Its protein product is CASSGSNTDTQYF.

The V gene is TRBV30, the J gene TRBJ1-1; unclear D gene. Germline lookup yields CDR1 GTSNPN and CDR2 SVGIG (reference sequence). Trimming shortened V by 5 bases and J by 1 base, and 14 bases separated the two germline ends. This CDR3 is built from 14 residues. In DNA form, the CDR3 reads TGTGCCTGGGACCAAGACATGGGGAACACTGAAGCTTTCTTT. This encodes CAWDQDMGNTEAFF.

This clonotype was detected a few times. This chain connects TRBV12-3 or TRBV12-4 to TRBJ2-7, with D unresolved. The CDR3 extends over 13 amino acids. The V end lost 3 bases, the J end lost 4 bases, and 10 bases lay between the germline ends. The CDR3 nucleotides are TGTGCCAGCAGTTTGTACAGCAAGTACGAGCAGTACTTC. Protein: CASSLYSKYEQYF.

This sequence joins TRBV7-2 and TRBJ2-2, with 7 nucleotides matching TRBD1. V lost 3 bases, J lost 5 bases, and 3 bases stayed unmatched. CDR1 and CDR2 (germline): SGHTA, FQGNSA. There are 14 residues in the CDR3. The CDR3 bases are TGTGCCAGCAGCTTGCACAGGGGTACCGGGGAGCTGTTTTTT. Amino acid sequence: CASSLHRGTGELFF.

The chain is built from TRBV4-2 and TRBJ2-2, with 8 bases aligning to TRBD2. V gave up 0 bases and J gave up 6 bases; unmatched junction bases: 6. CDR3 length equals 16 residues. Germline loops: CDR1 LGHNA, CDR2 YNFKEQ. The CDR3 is CASSQERTSGSGELFF. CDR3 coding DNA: TGTGCCAGCAGCCAAGAGAGAACTAGCGGATCCGGGGAGCTGTTTTTT.